Below are 10 T cell receptor beta chains sequenced from a single sample in a study of response to subunit inactivated influenza vaccine (dated by TCRdb to the late 2010s). Library creation used RT-PCR. The sequencer was an Illumina HiSeq 2500. Starting from the raw public reads, TCRdb applied fastp trimming at Q25, assembled clones with MiXCR and retained in-frame beta chains. All rows with the same CDR3 protein become a single entry with the most common DNA and genes. For this sample the table gives fewer than 600,000 distinct CDR3 sequences, of which approximately 7.8% were detected only once. The ten largest clones capture about 12% of the sample. Specimen: PBMCs from blood, collected around 25 months after vaccination. These TCRs come from a man between 50 and 69 years old who received an inactivated influenza vaccine. Donor details come from another sample of the same person, matched by shared clones.

This clonotype was seen many times. The rearrangement uses TRBV5-6 and TRBJ2-1; 8 bases line up with TRBD1. Germline CDR1 reads SGHDT; CDR2 reads YYEEEE. The CDR3 is 14 residues long. The J segment lost 4 bases and the V segment lost 6 bases, leaving 6 bases of the junction unmatched. CDR3 bases: TGTGCCAGCACCGGGCAGGGGGCTTACAATGAGCAGTTCTTC. This encodes CASTGQGAYNEQFF.

In its sample, this clonotype was seen a few times. This rearrangement joins TRBV25-1 to TRBJ1-1; no clear D gene. Looked up from germline, CDR1 is MGHDK and CDR2 is SYGVNS. V lost 6 bases and J 3 bases, leaving 17 bases between the germline ends. The CDR3 totals 15 residues. The CDR3 region has the DNA TGTGCCAGCAGCCAGACCGGGATCGAGGACACTGAAGCTTTCTTT. Encoded protein: CASSQTGIEDTEAFF.

This rearrangement joins TRBV15 to TRBJ1-1; D not certain. V dropped 1 base and J dropped 6 bases, with 12 bases sitting between them. The length of the CDR3 is 14 residues. Per the germline V gene, CDR1 is LNHNV and CDR2 is YYDKDF (reference sequence). The CDR3 DNA is TGTGCCACCAGCAGAGGTGGGGATGTGGCTGAAGCTTTCTTT. Translating gives CATSRGGDVAEAFF.

In this sample, this clonotype turned up a few times. This chain links TRBV4-3 with TRBJ2-1; 7 bases are a match to TRBD1. The CDR3 is 16 amino acids. Germline assignment: CDR1 LGHNA and CDR2 YSLEER. After removal of 0 bases from V and 6 bases from J, the junction contained 8 bases not matched to a gene. Written as DNA, the CDR3 is TGCGCCAGCAGCCAAGATCTCCAGACAGGGTCCAATGAGCAGTTCTTC. Protein: CASSQDLQTGSNEQFF.

This clonotype was detected only a few times. The rearrangement uses TRBV6-2 or TRBV6-3 and TRBJ1-5; D unresolved. This CDR3 has 15 residues. The germline V gene has CDR1 MNHEY and CDR2 SVGEGT. Trimming left V 2 bases short and J 4 bases short, with 12 bases between. The CDR3 bases are TGTGCCAGCAGTTACCTGCGCGTAGGGAATCAGCCCCAGCATTTT. This encodes CASSYLRVGNQPQHF.

The chain couples TRBV7-8 to TRBJ2-1; D gene ambiguous. Between the trimmed V and J ends, which lost 1 base and 8 bases, there was a span of 6 bases. This CDR3 has 12 residues. Looked up from germline, CDR1 is SGHVS and CDR2 is FQNEAQ. This CDR3 is CASSLDMDEQFF. CDR3 nucleotides: TGTGCCAGCAGCTTAGATATGGATGAGCAGTTCTTC. Full variable domain (missing parts from reference TRBV7-8 and TRBJ2-1): GAGVSQSPRYKVAKRGQDVALRCDPISGHVSLFWYQQALGQGPEFLTYFQNEAQLDKSGLPSDRFFAERPEGSVSTLKIQRTQQEDSAVYLCASSLDMDEQFFGPGTRLTVL.

V gene TRBV29-1 combines with J gene TRBJ2-7, with 8 bases lining up with TRBD1. Germline lookup yields CDR1 SQVTM and CDR2 ANQGSEA. Losses at the gene ends were 4 bases for V and 2 bases for J; bases not matched to a gene: 7. This CDR3 has 14 amino acids. CDR3 residues: CSVGGDRGAYEQYF. CDR3 DNA sequence: TGCAGCGTTGGCGGTGACAGGGGAGCCTACGAGCAGTACTTC.

The chain employs TRBV6-5 and TRBJ2-5; 7 bases map to TRBD1. Germline lookup yields CDR1 MNHEY and CDR2 SVGAGI. The CDR3 is 14 amino acids. With 4 bases clipped from V and 5 bases from J, the junction kept 7 bases outside the gene matches. In DNA form, the CDR3 reads TGTGCCAGCAGTTCAACAGGGGATCAGGAGACCCAGTACTTC. Protein: CASSSTGDQETQYF.

This clonotype has a count of ten or more. The chain recombines TRBV4-2 with TRBJ2-1; D not resolved. In germline, CDR1 is LGHNA, CDR2 YNFKEQ. Trimming stripped 5 bases from V and 0 bases from J, with 11 bases between. The CDR3 runs 15 residues. The CDR3 loop reads CASSNEDGSYNEQFF. The CDR3 DNA reads as TGTGCCAGCAGCAACGAAGACGGCTCCTACAATGAGCAGTTCTTC.

This chain joins TRBV7-2 and TRBJ2-1, with 10 bases fitting TRBD2. Germline V gene data show CDR1 as SGHTA and CDR2 as FQGNSA. V lost 5 bases and J lost 4; bases outside the gene matches: 8. The CDR3 has 16 residues. This chain's CDR3 is CASSVQLAGWYNEQFF. In DNA form, the CDR3 reads TGTGCCAGCAGCGTGCAACTAGCGGGATGGTACAATGAGCAGTTCTTC.